This TCR beta chain is from a study of regulatory T cells in long-lasting Graves disease. Overall study results and limits: Since the sample size was small, accuracy may have been reduced.

With iRepertoire HTBI primers and Arm-PCR of CDR3 regions, TCR beta libraries were built. MiXCR, applied by TCRdb to the multiplex PCR reads, yields one record per CDR3 protein. The sample carries fewer than 450,000 distinct CDR3 sequences, about 15% recorded once. In its sample, this clonotype was seen many times. The target antigen is unknown. The germline gives CDR1 SGHAT, CDR2 FQNNGV. This CDR3 is built from 18 residues. Germline trimming cut 1 base from V and 1 base from J; bases unmatched to any gene: 9. Time point indicated: newly diagnosed GD, antithyroid drugs for less than 3 months. TCR sequences were obtained from RNA taken from PBMCs. The same data also went into a second study, on T cells in Graves' hyperthyroidism and ophthalmopathy.

The receptor's source is a woman between 35 and 50 years old with Graves disease. Specimen: peripheral blood mononuclear cells (PBMCs), collected at new diagnosis, from a patient treated with antithyroid drugs. The rearrangement uses TRBV11-2 and TRBJ2-3; TRBD2 matches at 9 bases. CDR3 DNA sequence: TGTGCCAGCAGCTTAGGGGGTAGCGGGAGCGTCGGCACAGATACGCAGTATTTT. Amino acids: CASSLGGSGSVGTDTQYF.